What follows are 7 T cell receptor beta chains derived from one specimen sequenced in a study of CXCR3-negative and CXCR3-positive naive CD8 T cells. Study-wide points: Relative to CXCR3-negative naive cells, CXCR3-positive naive cells had more hydrophobic TRB CDR3s.

Through 5' RACE with UMI labels, the TRB cDNA libraries were prepared. TCRdb reworked the 5' RACE reads into one entry per CDR3 protein, no DNA. The sample's table shows over 100,000 distinct CDR3 sequences. Which antigens these TCRs recognize remains unknown. Sequenced sample: naive CXCR3+ CD8+ T cells from blood. Subset described: CD45RO-CCR7+CD27+CD95- naive CD8+ T cells expressing CXCR3 (TNR3+). The source of these receptors is a human donor in good health. Some clones in this sample may be carry-over from other donors' samples.

The chain uses TRBV14 and TRBJ2-1; TCRdb indicates TRBD2, and absent DNA this call remains unverified. The germline V gene encodes CDR1 SGHDN and CDR2 FVKESK. This CDR3 region has 15 residues. CDR3 residues: CASSQWGGPQGEQFF. The variable domain in full, completed from reference TRBV14 and TRBJ2-1, reads EAGVTQFPSHSVIEKGQTVTLRCDPISGHDNLYWYRRVMGKEIKFLLHFVKESKQDESGMPNNRFLAERTGGTYSTLKVQPAELEDSGVYFCASSQWGGPQGEQFFGPGTRLTVL.

The chain carries TRBV12-3 or TRBV12-4 and TRBJ2-1; TCRdb's D gene call, TRBD2, goes unchecked for lack of DNA. CDR3 length equals 17 residues. The CDR3 region is CASSFLAGGNSYNEQFF.

This rearrangement joins TRBV29-1 to TRBJ2-1; lacking DNA, the TRBD1 call made by TCRdb goes unchecked. This CDR3 comprises 14 residues. In germline, CDR1 is SQVTM, CDR2 ANQGSEA. The CDR3 is CSVEHRGPRNEQFF.

The chain is built from TRBV20-1 and TRBJ2-1; TCRdb's D gene call, TRBD2, goes unchecked for lack of DNA. CDR3 length: 16 residues. Germline V gene data show CDR1 as DFQATT and CDR2 as SNEGSKA (reference sequence). CDR3 in amino acids: CSARDGERGAYNEQFF.

The V call is TRBV7-2, the J call TRBJ2-7. Germline CDR1 is SGHTA and CDR2 is FQGNSA. The CDR3 has 12 residues. CDR3 sequence: CASSLGQTEQYF.

The J gene is TRBJ1-4, the V gene TRBV7-9. CDR1 and CDR2 from the germline V gene are SEHNR and FQNEAQ (reference sequence). This CDR3 region has 12 residues. This CDR3 reads CASSLPRDRLFF. Supplemented by reference TRBV7-9 and TRBJ1-4, the full variable domain reads DTGVSQNPRHKITKRGQNVTFRCDPISEHNRLYWYRQTLGQGPEFLTYFQNEAQLEKSRLLSDRFSAERPKGSFSTLEIQRTEQGDSAMYLCASSLPRDRLFFGSGTQLSVL.

The chain joins TRBV29-1 to TRBJ2-1. Germline V gene sequence: CDR1 SQVTM, CDR2 ANQGSEA. CDR3 length: 15 residues. CDR3 residues: CSVDGQEYSYNEQFF.